One sample yielded the 23 T cell receptor beta chains listed below, sequenced in a study of human T cells and chemical hapten exposure. Time point: patch test 3, about 24 weeks after DPC sensitization. Treatment of the sample: therapeutic diphenylcyclopropenone sensitization with weekly scalp DPC. TCRdb reprocessed the RACE reads with MiXCR, giving one entry per CDR3 protein. Of roughly 89,000 distinct CDR3 sequences in the sample, approximately 10% are singletons; the top ten hold more than 1%. Sequences were derived from whole blood, sampled in connection with sensitization to the hapten diphenylcyclopropenone (DPC). The receptor source for this set is a woman under 40 with alopecia areata. Some clones in this sample may be carry-over from other donors' samples.

This clonotype appeared many times. The genes are TRBV7-8 and TRBJ2-3; 9 bases align to TRBD1. Per germline, CDR1 SGHVS and CDR2 FQNEAQ. The trim removed 4 bases at V and 3 bases at J, leaving 5 bases unmatched. The CDR3 is made up of 15 amino acids. The DNA of the CDR3 is TGTGCCAGCAGCTCCCGGGACAGGGAAACAGATACGCAGTATTTT. This codes for CASSSRDRETDTQYF.

In this sample, this clonotype turned up a few times. The chain links TRBV20-1 to TRBJ1-1, with D perhaps TRBD1 (5 bases). The CDR3 runs 12 residues. V was shortened by 0 bases and J by 3 bases, with 5 bases between the two germline ends. Germline CDR1 and CDR2: DFQATT and SNEGSKA (reference sequence). The CDR3 bases are TGCAGTGCTAGAGAGGGGCACACTGAAGCTTTCTTT. It yields the protein CSAREGHTEAFF.

This clonotype was seen at least ten times. The V gene is TRBV3-1, the J gene TRBJ1-3; D is undetermined. Germline CDR1 is LGHDT and CDR2 is YNNKEL (reference sequence). This CDR3 has 14 amino acids. V lost 5 bases and J lost 0, with 8 bases in between. The CDR3 DNA follows: TGTGCCAGCAGCGTCGAACACTCTGGAAACACCATATATTTT. It codes for CASSVEHSGNTIYF.

The V and J genes are TRBV27 and TRBJ2-1; 13 bases fit TRBD2. The germline V gene has CDR1 MNHEY and CDR2 SMNVEV (reference sequence). V shed 5 bases and J 7 bases; nucleotides not matched to a gene: 5. The CDR3 runs to 15 residues. The CDR3 is CASSPGTSGANEQFF. The CDR3 region has the DNA TGTGCCAGCAGTCCCGGGACTAGCGGGGCAAATGAGCAGTTCTTC.

This clonotype was detected ten times or more. The chain couples TRBV21-1 to TRBJ2-7; the table's D gene call, TRBD1, was not cross checked with the DNA. TRBV21-1 is labeled a pseudogene. The CDR3 totals 17 residues. DNA for the CDR3: TGTGCCAGCAGCAAAGATAGAAGACAGGATTCCGACTACGAGCAGTACGTC. Translated: CASSKDRRQDSDYEQYV.

Ten or more counts support this clonotype. This rearrangement joins TRBV7-6 to TRBJ2-6; D is perhaps TRBD2 (5 bases). The CDR3 loop spans 18 amino acids. Germline V gives CDR1 SGHVS, CDR2 FNYEAQ. Trimming shortened V by 2 bases and J by 4 bases, and 18 bases separated the two germline ends. The CDR3 sequence: CASSLSGIPVRGANVLTF. The CDR3 coding sequence is TGTGCCAGCAGCTTATCCGGGATTCCAGTGCGAGGGGCCAACGTCCTGACTTTC.

This clonotype appeared many times. The gene calls are TRBV28 and TRBJ2-2; TRBD1 aligns across 9 bases. Trimming at V came to 6 bases and at J to 5 bases, leaving 10 bases not matched to a gene. This CDR3 comprises 16 residues. Germline-derived CDR1 and CDR2 are MDHEN and SYDVKM. CDR3 DNA sequence: TGTGCCAGCAGACCGGGACAGGGCTTTTGGACCGGGGAGCTGTTTTTT. Translating gives CASRPGQGFWTGELFF.

The J gene is TRBJ1-5, the V gene TRBV19; D remains unclear. The CDR3 has 18 residues. Germline CDR1 LNHDA, CDR2 SQIVND (reference sequence). Between the trimmed V and J ends, which lost 6 bases and 1 base, there was a span of 22 bases. CDR3 amino acids: CASSLKGDRFGSNQPQHF. The DNA for the CDR3 is TGTGCCAGTAGCCTCAAGGGAGACCGATTCGGCAGCAATCAGCCCCAGCATTTT.

This clonotype has a handful of counts. The chain has TRBV9 and TRBJ2-7; D remains ambiguous. Trimming removed 0 bases from V and 4 bases from J, with 14 bases in between. CDR3 size: 15 residues. Germline V lookup: CDR1 SGDLS, CDR2 YYNGEE. The CDR3 reads CASSVGTSGMYEQYF. The CDR3, as DNA: TGTGCCAGCAGCGTAGGGACGAGTGGGATGTACGAGCAGTACTTC.

This clonotype appeared many times. This chain links TRBV27 with TRBJ2-1; D uncertain. This CDR3 is 16 amino acids long. Germline CDR1 reads MNHEY; CDR2 reads SMNVEV (reference sequence). The ends were cut back, 5 bases at V and 0 bases at J, with 14 bases in the middle. The CDR3, as DNA: TGTGCCAGCAGTCCGCGACTCCAGCACTCCTACAATGAGCAGTTCTTC. As protein: CASSPRLQHSYNEQFF.

This clonotype came up many times. The chain combines TRBV24-1 with TRBJ2-1, with a weak D call TRBD1 (6 bases). The germline CDR1 and CDR2 sequences are KGHDR and SFDVKD. CDR3 length: 15 amino acids. Trimming pared 0 bases from V and 1 base from J, leaving 6 bases between. This chain's CDR3 is CATSDLQGSYNEQFF. Written as DNA, the CDR3 is TGTGCCACCAGTGATTTGCAGGGGTCCTACAATGAGCAGTTCTTC.

This clonotype was picked up a small number of times. The chain uses TRBV14 and TRBJ2-4; D gene unclear. The CDR3 extends over 17 amino acids. Germline CDR1 and CDR2: SGHDN and FVKESK. Trimming stripped 0 bases from V and 0 bases from J, with 12 bases between. The CDR3 reads CASSQDLGLGAKNIQYF. CDR3 nucleotide sequence: TGTGCCAGCAGCCAAGATTTGGGTTTAGGAGCCAAAAACATTCAGTACTTC.

This clonotype came up many times. V gene TRBV6-1 combines with J gene TRBJ1-1; unclear D gene. The CDR3 is made up of 17 amino acids. Trimming took 2 bases from V and 2 from J, leaving 18 bases between them. Germline-derived CDR1 and CDR2 are MNHNS and SASEGT. This CDR3 is CASSEREHLLLNTEAFF. The CDR3 DNA is TGTGCCAGCAGTGAAAGGGAACACCTGCTCCTCAACACTGAAGCTTTCTTT.

The table lists this clonotype with a few counts. The rearrangement links TRBV10-3 to TRBJ1-6, with TRBD1 identical over 10 bases. The V gene's germline CDR1 is ENHRY and CDR2 SYGVKD. The trim removed 3 bases at V and 10 bases at J, leaving 3 bases unmatched. This CDR3 contains 14 residues. The CDR3 region is CAISDDRGQSPLHF. Here the CDR3 DNA reads TGTGCCATCAGTGACGACAGGGGGCAATCACCCCTCCACTTT.

Only a few counts were recorded for this clonotype. J is TRBJ2-5 and V is TRBV3-1, with D perhaps being TRBD1 or TRBD2 (6 bases each). Trimming removed 1 base from V and 4 bases from J, with 10 bases in between. There are 14 residues in the CDR3. Germline CDR1 LGHDT, CDR2 YNNKEL (reference sequence). CDR3 in amino acids: CASSQGGGPETQYF. The DNA for the CDR3 is TGTGCCAGCAGCCAAGGTGGGGGGCCAGAGACCCAGTACTTC.

The chain joins TRBV6-4 to TRBJ1-1; TRBD1 matches 8 bases. The CDR3 totals 14 residues. V shed 4 bases, J shed 0 bases, and the junction held 1 base outside the gene matches. The germline V gene has CDR1 MRHNA and CDR2 SNTAGT. DNA for the CDR3: TGTGCCAGCAGTGGGGACAGGATGAACACTGAAGCTTTCTTT. Translating gives CASSGDRMNTEAFF.

This sequence joins TRBV5-1 and TRBJ1-1; TRBD1 agrees at 10 bases. The ends lost 0 bases at V and 3 bases at J; junction bases unmatched: 8. Germline loops: CDR1 SGHRS, CDR2 YFSETQ. The CDR3 loop spans 17 amino acids. The DNA for the CDR3 is TGCGCCAGCAGCTTGGCCGAGGGACAGGGGTGGTACACTGAAGCTTTCTTT. This codes for CASSLAEGQGWYTEAFF. Full variable domain (missing parts from reference TRBV5-1 and TRBJ1-1): KAGVTQTPRYLIKTRGQQVTLSCSPISGHRSVSWYQQTPGQGLQFLFEYFSETQRNKGNFPGRFSGRQFSNSRSEMNVSTLELGDSALYLCASSLAEGQGWYTEAFFGQGTRLTVV.

Many counts were recorded for this clonotype. CDR3 bases: TGTGCCAGTAGTATAATGCGGGACTATAATTCACCCCTCCACTTT. This encodes CASSIMRDYNSPLHF. The V call is TRBV19, the J call TRBJ1-6; D is ambiguous. Germline V gives CDR1 LNHDA, CDR2 SQIVND (reference sequence). V was shortened by 2 bases and J by 3 bases, with 8 bases between the two germline ends. There are 15 residues in the CDR3.

This clonotype appeared many times. V usage is TRBV20-1 and J usage is TRBJ2-3; 7 bases align to TRBD2. Germline CDR1 reads DFQATT; CDR2 reads SNEGSKA (reference sequence). The ends lost 1 base at V and 4 bases at J; junction bases unmatched: 11. This CDR3 region has 16 residues. CDR3 in amino acids: CSARASGGGSADTQYF. CDR3 DNA: TGCAGTGCTAGAGCTTCGGGGGGAGGGTCAGCAGATACGCAGTATTTT.

The chain has TRBV5-1 and TRBJ2-3, with D unclear. Germline V gene data show CDR1 as SGHRS and CDR2 as YFSETQ. V lost 0 bases, J lost 5 bases, and 4 bases lay in between. CDR3 length equals 12 residues. The DNA of the CDR3 is TGCGCCAGCAGCTTGGAACTAGATACGCAGTATTTT. As protein: CASSLELDTQYF.

The CDR3 here is CASSQGPVSTDTQYF. CDR3 nucleotides: TGTGCCAGCAGCCAAGGGCCGGTTAGCACAGATACGCAGTATTTT. The V and J genes are TRBV3-1 and TRBJ2-3; D is ambiguous. The germline V gene has CDR1 LGHDT and CDR2 YNNKEL (reference sequence). The V gene lost 1 base and the J gene lost 0 bases, with 8 bases spanning the gap. This CDR3 contains 15 residues.

The chain links TRBV7-9 to TRBJ2-7; 8 bases map to TRBD1. The V gene's germline CDR1 is SEHNR and CDR2 FQNEAQ (reference sequence). Unmatched junction bases numbered 8, after V lost 5 bases and J lost 5 bases. The CDR3 runs to 14 residues. In DNA form, the CDR3 reads TGTGCCAGCAGCCTCGGACAGGGCTTGGACGAGCAGTACGTC. It specifies CASSLGQGLDEQYV.

J is TRBJ2-3 and V is TRBV7-9; D is unclear. CDR3 size: 14 residues. CDR1 is SEHNR, CDR2 FQNEAQ, per germline (reference sequence). Trimming shortened V by 7 bases and J by 1 base, and 12 bases separated the two germline ends. The DNA of the CDR3 is TGTGCCAGCACCCGCCCCACACGCACAGATACGCAGTATTTT. This codes for CASTRPTRTDTQYF. The full variable domain, its missing parts supplied by reference TRBV7-9 and TRBJ2-3, is DTGVSQNPRHKITKRGQNVTFRCDPISEHNRLYWYRQTLGQGPEFLTYFQNEAQLEKSRLLSDRFSAERPKGSFSTLEIQRTEQGDSAMYLCASTRPTRTDTQYFGPGTRLTVL.